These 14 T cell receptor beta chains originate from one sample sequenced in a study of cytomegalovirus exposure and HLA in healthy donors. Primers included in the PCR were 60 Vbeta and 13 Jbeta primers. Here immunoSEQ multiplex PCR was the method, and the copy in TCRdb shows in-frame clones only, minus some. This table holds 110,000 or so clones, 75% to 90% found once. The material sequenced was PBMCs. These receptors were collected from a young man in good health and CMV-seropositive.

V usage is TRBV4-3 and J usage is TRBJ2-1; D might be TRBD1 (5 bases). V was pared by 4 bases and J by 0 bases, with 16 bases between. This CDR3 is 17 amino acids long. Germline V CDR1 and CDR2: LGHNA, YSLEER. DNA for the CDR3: TGCGCCAGCAGCCTTACAACAGGACAAATCTCCTACAATGAGCAGTTCTTC. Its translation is CASSLTTGQISYNEQFF.

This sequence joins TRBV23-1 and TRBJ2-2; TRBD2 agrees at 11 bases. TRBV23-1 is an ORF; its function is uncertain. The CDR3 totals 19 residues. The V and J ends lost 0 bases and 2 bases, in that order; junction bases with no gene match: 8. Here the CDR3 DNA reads TGCGCCAGCAGTCAATCGAAACTAGCGGGGGAGGTTAACACCGGGGAGCTGTTTTTT. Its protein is CASSQSKLAGEVNTGELFF.

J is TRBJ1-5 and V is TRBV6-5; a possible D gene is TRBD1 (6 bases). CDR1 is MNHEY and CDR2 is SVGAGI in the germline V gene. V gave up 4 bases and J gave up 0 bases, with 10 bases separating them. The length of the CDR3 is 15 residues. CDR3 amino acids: CASSSTGYSNQPQHF. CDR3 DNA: TGTGCCAGCAGTTCGACAGGTTATAGCAATCAGCCCCAGCATTTT.

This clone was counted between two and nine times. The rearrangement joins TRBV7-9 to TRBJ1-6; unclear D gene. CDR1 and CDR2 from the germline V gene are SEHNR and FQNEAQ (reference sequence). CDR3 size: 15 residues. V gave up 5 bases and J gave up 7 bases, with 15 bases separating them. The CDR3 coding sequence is TGTGCCAGCAGCATTCGGACGGAGGGAAATTCACCCCTCCACTTT. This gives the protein CASSIRTEGNSPLHF.

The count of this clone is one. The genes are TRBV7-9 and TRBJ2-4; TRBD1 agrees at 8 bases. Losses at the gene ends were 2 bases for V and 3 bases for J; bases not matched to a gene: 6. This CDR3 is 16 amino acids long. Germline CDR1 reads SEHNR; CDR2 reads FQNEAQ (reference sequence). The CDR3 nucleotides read TGTGCCAGCAGCTTAAAGCCGACAGGGGACAAAAACATTCAGTACTTC. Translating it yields CASSLKPTGDKNIQYF.

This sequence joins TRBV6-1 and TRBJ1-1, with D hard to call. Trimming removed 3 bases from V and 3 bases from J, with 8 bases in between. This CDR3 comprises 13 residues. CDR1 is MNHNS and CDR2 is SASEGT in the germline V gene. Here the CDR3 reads CASSELLYTEAFF. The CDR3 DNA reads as TGTGCCAGCAGTGAGTTACTATACACTGAAGCTTTCTTT.

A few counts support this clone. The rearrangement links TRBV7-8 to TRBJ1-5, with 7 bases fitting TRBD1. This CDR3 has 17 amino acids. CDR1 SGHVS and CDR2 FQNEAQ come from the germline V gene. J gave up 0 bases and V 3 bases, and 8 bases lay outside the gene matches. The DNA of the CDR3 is TGTGCCAGCAGCTTCCGGGACAGTGTTTATAGCAATCAGCCCCAGCATTTT. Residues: CASSFRDSVYSNQPQHF.

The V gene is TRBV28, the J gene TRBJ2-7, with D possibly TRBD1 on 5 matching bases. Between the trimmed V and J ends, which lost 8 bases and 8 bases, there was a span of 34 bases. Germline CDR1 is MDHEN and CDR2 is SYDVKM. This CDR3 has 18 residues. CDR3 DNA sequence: TGTGCCAGCGTGTTTGTGCAGGTTAAGGGGCCCTTACTACGGAAGCAGTACTTC. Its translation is CASVFVQVKGPLLRKQYF.

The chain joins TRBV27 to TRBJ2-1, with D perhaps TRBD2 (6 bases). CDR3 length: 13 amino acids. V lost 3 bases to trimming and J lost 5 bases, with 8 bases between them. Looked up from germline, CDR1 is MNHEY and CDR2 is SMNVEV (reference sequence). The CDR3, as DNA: TGTGCCAGCAGTTTGTCGGGGGACAATGAGCAGTTCTTC. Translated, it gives CASSLSGDNEQFF.

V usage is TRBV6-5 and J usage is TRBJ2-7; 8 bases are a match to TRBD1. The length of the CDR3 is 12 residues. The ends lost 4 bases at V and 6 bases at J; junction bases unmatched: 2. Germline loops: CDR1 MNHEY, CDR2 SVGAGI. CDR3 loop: CASSSTGGEQYF. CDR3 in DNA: TGTGCCAGCAGTTCAACAGGGGGCGAGCAGTACTTC.

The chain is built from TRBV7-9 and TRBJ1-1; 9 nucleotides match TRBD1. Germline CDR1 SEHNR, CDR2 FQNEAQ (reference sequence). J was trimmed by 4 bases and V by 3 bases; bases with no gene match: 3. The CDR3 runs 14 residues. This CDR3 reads CASSFGQGFTEAFF. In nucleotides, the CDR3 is TGTGCCAGCAGCTTTGGACAGGGGTTCACTGAAGCTTTCTTT.

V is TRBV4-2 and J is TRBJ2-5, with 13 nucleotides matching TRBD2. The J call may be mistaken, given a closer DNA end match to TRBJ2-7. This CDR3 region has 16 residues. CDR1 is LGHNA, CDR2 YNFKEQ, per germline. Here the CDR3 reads CASSQVRTSGGGEQYF. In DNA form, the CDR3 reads TGTGCCAGCAGCCAAGTAAGGACTAGCGGGGGCGGCGAGCAGTACTTC.

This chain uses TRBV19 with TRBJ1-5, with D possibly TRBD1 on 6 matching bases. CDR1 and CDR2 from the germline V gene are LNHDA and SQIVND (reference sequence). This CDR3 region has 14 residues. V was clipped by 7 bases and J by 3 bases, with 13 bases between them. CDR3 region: CASTDRDYNQPQHF. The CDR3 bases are TGTGCCAGTACGGACAGAGACTACAATCAGCCCCAGCATTTT.

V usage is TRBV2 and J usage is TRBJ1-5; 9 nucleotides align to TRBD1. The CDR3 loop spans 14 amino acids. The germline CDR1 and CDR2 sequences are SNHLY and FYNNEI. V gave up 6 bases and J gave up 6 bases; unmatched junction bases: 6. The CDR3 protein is CASRRGQGPQPQHF. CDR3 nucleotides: TGTGCCAGCAGGAGGGGACAGGGTCCTCAGCCCCAGCATTTT.